The 2 T cell receptor beta chains below come from one sample, sequenced in a study of T-cell reconstitution after alpha-beta-depleted transplantation in children (dated by TCRdb to about 2016). To prepare the library, PCR was applied. Instrument on record: Illumina HiSeq 2500. TCR library preparation used molecular barcoding, with unique molecular identifiers applied to normalize quantification of the TCRbeta repertoire. TCRdb handled the public reads itself, with Q25 trimming in fastp and clone calling in MiXCR, and kept productive beta chains. Each CDR3 protein appears once, grouped with its most common genes and DNA. This sample holds about 490,000 distinct CDR3 sequences; under 12% were observed only once. 2% to 2.5% of the sample lies in the top ten. The treatment or condition label here, explained by the study, means: allogeneic hematopoietic cell transplantation with graft depleted of TCRalphabeta T cells and CD19 B cells.

Sequenced material: PBMCs, taken before TCRalphabeta/CD19-depleted stem cell transplant. Every receptor here comes from a child younger than 10 with inherited bone marrow failure, due to receive a stem cell transplant.

There are many counts of this clonotype. In DNA form, the CDR3 reads TGTGCCAGCAGCCCAACAGGGACTAGCGGGTTCAATGAGCAGTTCTTC. The encoded protein is CASSPTGTSGFNEQFF. V usage is TRBV7-2 and J usage is TRBJ2-1; 12 nucleotides agree with TRBD2. Germline CDR1 and CDR2: SGHTA and FQGNSA. This CDR3 spans 16 amino acids. The J segment lost 6 bases and the V segment lost 5 bases, leaving 8 bases of the junction unmatched.

This clonotype showed up many times. The chain has TRBV7-9 and TRBJ2-1; D uncertain. The length of the CDR3 is 15 residues. CDR1 is SEHNR and CDR2 is FQNEAQ in the germline V gene (reference sequence). V lost 5 bases and J lost 9, with 20 bases in between. DNA for the CDR3: TGTGCCAGCAGCGACGCAACGTACGTAGTTAGTGAGCAGTTCTTC. Translating gives CASSDATYVVSEQFF.